Following are 16 T cell receptor beta chains from one sample sequenced in a study of identical twins. TCRdb processed the 5' RACE reads anew with MiXCR; each CDR3 protein has one entry. The sample has 690,000 or so distinct CDR3 sequences, less than 10% seen once; the top ten hold 0.75% to 1%. The same sample was also used in a study of yellow fever vaccine responses in identical twins.

Sequencing was carried out using PBMCs. Receptor source: a woman between 18 and 29 years old in good health.

The chain is built from TRBV7-9 and TRBJ2-7; TRBD1 agrees at 11 bases. V gave up 5 bases and J gave up 4 bases; unmatched junction bases: 10. The CDR3 runs to 16 residues. Germline V gene data show CDR1 as SEHNR and CDR2 as FQNEAQ (reference sequence). In DNA, the CDR3 is TGTGCCAGCAGCGTCAAGGGACAGGGGGTCGGGTACGAGCAGTACTTC. Translated, it gives CASSVKGQGVGYEQYF.

This clonotype was seen ten or more times. The chain is built from TRBV5-1 and TRBJ2-7; no firm D call. Germline V lookup: CDR1 SGHRS, CDR2 YFSETQ. The V end lost 2 bases, the J end lost 5 bases, and 5 bases lay between the germline ends. CDR3 length: 11 amino acids. The CDR3 coding sequence is TGCGCCAGCAGCTTAGGAAACGAGCAGTACTTC. Its translation: CASSLGNEQYF.

This clonotype was detected a few times. V gene TRBV5-1 combines with J gene TRBJ2-1; 8 bases align to TRBD2. Trimming cost V 7 bases and J 7 bases; bases outside gene matches: 10. The germline CDR1 and CDR2 sequences are SGHRS and YFSETQ. The CDR3 covers 14 residues. This CDR3 reads CASGMRAGANEQFF. DNA for the CDR3: TGCGCCAGCGGGATGAGAGCGGGAGCGAATGAGCAGTTCTTC.

This clonotype came up a few times. The rearrangement links TRBV5-6 to TRBJ1-2; TRBD1 matches at 7 bases. Germline trimming cut 4 bases from V and 3 bases from J; bases unmatched to any gene: 15. The CDR3 spans 17 residues. Per germline, CDR1 SGHDT and CDR2 YYEEEE. The CDR3 coding sequence is TGTGCCAGCAGCACACCGGGACAGAGAGCACTCTACTATGGCTACACCTTC. It codes for CASSTPGQRALYYGYTF. The variable domain in full, with the rest retrieved from reference TRBV5-6 and TRBJ1-2, is DAGVTQSPTHLIKTRGQQVTLRCSPKSGHDTVSWYQQALGQGPQFIFQYYEEEERQRGNFPDRFSGHQFPNYSSELNVNALLLGDSALYLCASSTPGQRALYYGYTFGSGTRLTVV.

There are many counts of this clonotype. The rearrangement uses TRBV7-2 and TRBJ2-7, with unresolved D. V dropped 5 bases and J dropped 5 bases, with 10 bases sitting between them. The CDR3 has 12 residues. CDR1 and CDR2 (germline): SGHTA, FQGNSA. The CDR3 spells CASSLWADEQYF. The CDR3 coding sequence is TGTGCCAGCAGCCTCTGGGCCGACGAGCAGTACTTC.

This clonotype was recorded a few times. The V call is TRBV27, the J call TRBJ2-5; possibly TRBD2 for D (5 bases). V was cut by 4 bases and J by 3 bases, with 9 bases left in between. Germline V gene data show CDR1 as MNHEY and CDR2 as SMNVEV (reference sequence). CDR3 length: 13 amino acids. The CDR3 DNA reads TGTGCCAGCAGTTCTGACTATGAAGAGACCCAGTACTTC. Amino acids: CASSSDYEETQYF.

This clonotype came up a few times. This chain connects TRBV2 to TRBJ2-5, with 7 bases lining up with TRBD1. This CDR3 contains 15 residues. The V segment lost 6 bases and the J segment 2 bases; nucleotides outside the gene matches: 9. Germline CDR1 and CDR2: SNHLY and FYNNEI. The CDR3 nucleotides read TGTGCCAGCAGACTTAGGGGGCGCGAGCAAGAGACCCAGTACTTC. Protein product: CASRLRGREQETQYF.

The V call is TRBV7-2, the J call TRBJ2-2, with D unclear. Germline lookup yields CDR1 SGHTA and CDR2 FQGNSA. The CDR3 totals 16 residues. V dropped 0 bases and J dropped 0 bases, with 8 bases sitting between them. The CDR3 nucleotides are TGTGCCAGCAGCTTAGCTGTCGGAGCGAACACCGGGGAGCTGTTTTTT. Its protein is CASSLAVGANTGELFF.

This clonotype was counted only a few times. The chain uses TRBV7-9 and TRBJ2-5; 9 nucleotides align to TRBD1. V gave up 5 bases and J gave up 5 bases; unmatched junction bases: 6. This CDR3 region has 14 residues. Germline loops: CDR1 SEHNR, CDR2 FQNEAQ (reference sequence). As DNA, the CDR3 is TGTGCCAGCAGCGAGCGACAGGGGGTGGAGACCCAGTACTTC. Its protein product is CASSERQGVETQYF.

The chain links TRBV11-2 to TRBJ2-5; D unclear. V dropped 0 bases and J dropped 10 bases, with 18 bases sitting between them. The CDR3 length is 15 residues. Germline lookup yields CDR1 SGHAT and CDR2 FQNNGV. The chain's CDR3 is CASSLDTLPISFQYF. The CDR3 DNA reads as TGTGCCAGCAGCTTAGATACACTCCCAATAAGTTTCCAGTACTTC.

This clonotype was recorded many times. This sequence joins TRBV7-2 and TRBJ2-1, with 9 bases matching TRBD2. The J segment lost 5 bases and the V segment lost 0 bases, leaving 5 bases of the junction unmatched. CDR1 is SGHTA and CDR2 is FQGNSA in the germline V gene. CDR3 length: 16 amino acids. This CDR3 is CASSLARKREDNEQFF. CDR3 coding DNA: TGTGCCAGCAGCTTAGCGCGGAAGCGGGAGGACAATGAGCAGTTCTTC. The full variable domain, its missing parts supplied by reference TRBV7-2 and TRBJ2-1, is GAGVSQSPSNKVTEKGKDVELRCDPISGHTALYWYRQSLGQGLEFLIYFQGNSAPDKSGLPSDRFSAERTGGSVSTLTIQRTQQEDSAVYLCASSLARKREDNEQFFGPGTRLTVL.

The chain is built from TRBV20-1 and TRBJ2-2; 14 positions agree with TRBD2. The CDR3 spans 17 residues. The junction had 6 bases not matched to a gene; V was cut back by 3 bases and J by 3 bases. CDR1 and CDR2 (germline): DFQATT, SNEGSKA (reference sequence). The CDR3 sequence: CSARDGLAGGYTGELFF. The CDR3 region has the DNA TGCAGTGCTAGGGATGGACTAGCGGGAGGATACACCGGGGAGCTGTTTTTT.

This clonotype has ten or more counts. CDR3 sequence reads: CASSTGQAVAYEQYF. CDR3 bases: TGTGCCAGCAGCACCGGACAGGCGGTCGCCTACGAGCAGTACTTC. The chain carries TRBV21-1 and TRBJ2-7; the table's D gene call, TRBD1, was not cross checked with the DNA. TRBV21-1 is flagged as a pseudogene. CDR3 size: 15 residues.

The table lists this clonotype with many counts. V and J are TRBV12-3 or TRBV12-4 and TRBJ2-1; 11 nucleotides align to TRBD2. V dropped 9 bases and J dropped 4; count of bases not matched to a gene: 5. CDR3 length: 14 residues. The CDR3: CARGVAGGYNEQFF. Here the CDR3 DNA reads TGTGCCAGGGGGGTAGCGGGAGGGTACAATGAGCAGTTCTTC.

This clonotype was observed many times. The rearrangement joins TRBV23-1 to TRBJ2-5, with D possibly matching TRBD2 (5 bases). TRBV23-1 belongs to the ORF category, with a function that is uncertain. The V gene lost 8 bases and the J gene lost 3 bases, with 13 bases spanning the gap. The CDR3 sequence is 13 residues long. CDR3 nucleotides: TGCGCCAGCGGATCCACGAGGGAAGAGACCCAGTACTTC. Its protein is CASGSTREETQYF.

Details on this clonotype: At one end, the junction sequence differs from germline, possibly due to a read error. The J gene is TRBJ2-2, the V gene TRBV12-3 or TRBV12-4, with 7 bases aligning to TRBD2. The CDR3 spans 16 residues. CDR3 in DNA: TGCGCCAGCAGTTTAAGGGCGGGGGTTAACACCGGGGAGCTGTTTTTT. It translates to CASSLRAGVNTGELFF.